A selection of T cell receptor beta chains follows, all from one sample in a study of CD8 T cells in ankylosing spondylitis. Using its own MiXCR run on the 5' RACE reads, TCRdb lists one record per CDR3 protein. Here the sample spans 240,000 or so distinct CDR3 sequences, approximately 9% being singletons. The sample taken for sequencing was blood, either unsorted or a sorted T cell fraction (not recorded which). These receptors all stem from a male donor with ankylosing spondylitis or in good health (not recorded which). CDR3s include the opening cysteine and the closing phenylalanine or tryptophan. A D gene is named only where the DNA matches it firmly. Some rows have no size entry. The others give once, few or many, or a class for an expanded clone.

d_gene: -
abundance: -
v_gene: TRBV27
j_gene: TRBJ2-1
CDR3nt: TGTGCCAGCAGTGGCCTAACGGGAGCGGGCCGCAACAATGAGCAGTTCTTC
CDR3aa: CASSGLTGAGRNNEQFF

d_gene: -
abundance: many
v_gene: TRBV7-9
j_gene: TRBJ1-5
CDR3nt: TGTGCCAGCAGCTCCGGCCGGGACGGACGCAATCAGCCCCAGCATTTT
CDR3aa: CASSSGRDGRNQPQHF

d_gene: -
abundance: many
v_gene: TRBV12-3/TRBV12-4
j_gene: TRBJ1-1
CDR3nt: TGTGCCAGCAGTTTAGGGGGGGAAAGGGCTTTCTTT
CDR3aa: CASSLGGERAFF

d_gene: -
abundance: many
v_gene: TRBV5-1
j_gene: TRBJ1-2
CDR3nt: TGCGCCAGCAGCTTGGATCGGGGCGAGAGGGGCTACACCTTC
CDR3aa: CASSLDRGERGYTF

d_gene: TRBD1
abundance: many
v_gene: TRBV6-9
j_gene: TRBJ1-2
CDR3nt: TGTGCCAGCAGTGACCCTCCCGGGACAGCCTATGGCTACACCTTC
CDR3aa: CASSDPPGTAYGYTF

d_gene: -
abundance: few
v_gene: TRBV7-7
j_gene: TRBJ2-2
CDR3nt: TGTGCTAGCAGCTTCTTTTTCCTAGTCCCGGCCACCGGGGAGCTGTTTTTT
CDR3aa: CASSFFFLVPATGELFF

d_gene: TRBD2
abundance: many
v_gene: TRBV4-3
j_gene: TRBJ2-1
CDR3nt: TGCGCCAGCAGCCAAAGACTAGCGGGCGACTCCTACAATGAGCAGTTCTTC
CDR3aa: CASSQRLAGDSYNEQFF

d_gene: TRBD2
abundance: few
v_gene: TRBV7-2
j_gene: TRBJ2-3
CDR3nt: TGTGCCAGCAGCCGAGCGGGGGATACCCTCACAGATACGCAGTATTTT
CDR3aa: CASSRAGDTLTDTQYF

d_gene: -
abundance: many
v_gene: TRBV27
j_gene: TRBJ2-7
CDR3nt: TGTGCCAGGGGTGGGGCAGACCCTTCCTACGAGCAGTACTTC
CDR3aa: CARGGADPSYEQYF

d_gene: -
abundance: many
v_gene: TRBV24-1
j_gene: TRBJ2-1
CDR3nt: TGTGCCACCAGTGACCCGATGAATGAGCAGTTCTTC
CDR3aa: CATSDPMNEQFF

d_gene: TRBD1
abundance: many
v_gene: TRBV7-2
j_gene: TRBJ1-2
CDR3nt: TGTGCCAGCAGCTACGGGACAGGGGGCAACTATGGCTACACCTTC
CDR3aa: CASSYGTGGNYGYTF

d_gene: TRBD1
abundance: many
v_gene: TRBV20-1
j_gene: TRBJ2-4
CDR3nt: TGCAGTGCTAGAGTTCACCGGGACAGGGTTCTAGCCAAAAACATTCAGTACTTC
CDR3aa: CSARVHRDRVLAKNIQYF

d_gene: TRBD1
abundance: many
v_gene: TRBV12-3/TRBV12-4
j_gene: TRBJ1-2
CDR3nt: TGTGCCAGCAGGGCAGGGGGCGCGGGGGACTATGGCTACACCTTC
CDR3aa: CASRAGGAGDYGYTF

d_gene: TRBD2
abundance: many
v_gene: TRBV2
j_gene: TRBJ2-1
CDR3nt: TGTGCCAGCAGTGACAGCGCGGGGGGCTACAATGAGCAGTTCTTC
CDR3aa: CASSDSAGGYNEQFF

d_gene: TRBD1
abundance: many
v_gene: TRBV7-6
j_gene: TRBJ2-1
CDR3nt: TGTGCCAGCAGCTTAGGGGGACAGGGCTACAATGAGCAGTTCTTC
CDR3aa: CASSLGGQGYNEQFF

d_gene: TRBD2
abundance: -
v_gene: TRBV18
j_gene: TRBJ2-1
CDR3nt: TGTGCCAGCTCACCGGATAGCGGGGGGCGGAATGAGCAGTTCTTC
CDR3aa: CASSPDSGGRNEQFF

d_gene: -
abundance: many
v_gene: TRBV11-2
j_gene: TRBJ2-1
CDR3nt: TGTGCCAGCAGCTTATTGGAGGGGGGAGAGCAGTTCTTC
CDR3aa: CASSLLEGGEQFF

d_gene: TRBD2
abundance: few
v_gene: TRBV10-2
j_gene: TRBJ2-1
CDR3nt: TGCGCCAGCGGGTGGGGGACTAGACTCATCTATGAGCAGTTCTTC
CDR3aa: CASGWGTRLIYEQFF

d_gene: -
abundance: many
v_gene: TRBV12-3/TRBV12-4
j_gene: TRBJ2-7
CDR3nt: TGTGCCAGCGCTTCCATCCTTGCGGGCGAGCAGTACTTC
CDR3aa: CASASILAGEQYF

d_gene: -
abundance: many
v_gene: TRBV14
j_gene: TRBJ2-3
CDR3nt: TGTGCCAGCAGCCAAGTCCCGGGGGCAGATACGCAGTATTTT
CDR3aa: CASSQVPGADTQYF

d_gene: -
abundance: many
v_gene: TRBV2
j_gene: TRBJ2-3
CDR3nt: TGTGCCAGCACCCGGAGTGGACTCGGCACAGATACGCAGTATTTT
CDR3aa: CASTRSGLGTDTQYF

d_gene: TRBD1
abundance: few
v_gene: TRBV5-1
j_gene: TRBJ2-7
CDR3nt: TGCGCCAGCAGCTGGTTGGGACAGGGGCCCTCCTACGAGCAGTACTTC
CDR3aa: CASSWLGQGPSYEQYF

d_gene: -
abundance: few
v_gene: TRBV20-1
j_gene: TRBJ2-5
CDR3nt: TGCAGTGCTAGAGACATCCTGGCCCCCCAAGAGACCCAGTACTTC
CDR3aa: CSARDILAPQETQYF

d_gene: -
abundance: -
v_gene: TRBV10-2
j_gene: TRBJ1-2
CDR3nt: TGCGCCAGCAGTGAGTCGTGGACGGACCCGGATGGCTACACCTTC
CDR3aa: CASSESWTDPDGYTF

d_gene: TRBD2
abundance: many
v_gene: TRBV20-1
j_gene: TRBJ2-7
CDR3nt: TGCAGTGCTCGACGACTAGCGGAGTTCTACGAGCAGTACTTC
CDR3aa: CSARRLAEFYEQYF

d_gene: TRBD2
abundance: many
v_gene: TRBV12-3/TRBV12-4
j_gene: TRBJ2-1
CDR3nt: TGTGCCAGCAGTCCGGGGCGGGGGGCCGACAATGAGCAGTTCTTC
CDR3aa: CASSPGRGADNEQFF

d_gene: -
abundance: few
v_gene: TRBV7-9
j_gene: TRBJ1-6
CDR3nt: TGTGCCAGCAGCTTGTCCCCCTGGCCTGCGAGTTCACCCCTCCACTTT
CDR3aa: CASSLSPWPASSPLHF

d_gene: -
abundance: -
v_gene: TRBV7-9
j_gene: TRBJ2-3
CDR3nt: TGTGCCAGCAGCTTCGGACACCCCAATACGCAGTATTTT
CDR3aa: CASSFGHPNTQYF

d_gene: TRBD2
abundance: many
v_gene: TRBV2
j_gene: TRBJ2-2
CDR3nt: TGTGCCAGCTCGGGGGGTAACACCGGGGAGCTGTTTTTT
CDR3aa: CASSGGNTGELFF

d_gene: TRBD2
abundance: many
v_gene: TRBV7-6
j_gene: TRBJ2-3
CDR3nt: TGTGCCAGCAGCTTGGCGACTAGCGGGAGATCAACAGATACGCAGTATTTT
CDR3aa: CASSLATSGRSTDTQYF

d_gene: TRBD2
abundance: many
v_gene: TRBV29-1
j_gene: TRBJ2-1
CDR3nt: TGCAGCGTCTTAGCGGGGGCTTCCTACAATGAGCAGTTCTTC
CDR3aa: CSVLAGASYNEQFF

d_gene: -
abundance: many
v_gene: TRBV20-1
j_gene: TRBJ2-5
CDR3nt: TGCAGTGCTAGAGGGTCAGGGATCATGGAGACCCAGTACTTC
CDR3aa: CSARGSGIMETQYF

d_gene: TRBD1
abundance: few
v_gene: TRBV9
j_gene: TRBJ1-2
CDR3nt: TGTGCCAGCAGCGTACAGGGGGCCTATGGCTACACCTTC
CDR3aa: CASSVQGAYGYTF

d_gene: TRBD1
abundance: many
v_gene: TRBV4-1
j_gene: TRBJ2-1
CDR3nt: TGCGCCAGCAGCCAAGACGGACAGGGAGTAAATGAGCAGTTCTTC
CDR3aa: CASSQDGQGVNEQFF

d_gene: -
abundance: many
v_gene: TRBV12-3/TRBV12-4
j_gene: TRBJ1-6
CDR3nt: TGTGCCTGTAGTCCAGGAGCGGATTCACCCCTCCACTTT
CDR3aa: CACSPGADSPLHF

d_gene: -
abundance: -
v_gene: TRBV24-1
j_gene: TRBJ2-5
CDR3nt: TGTGCCACCAGTGATCCAGGGACCTGGGGAGAGACCCAGTACTTC
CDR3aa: CATSDPGTWGETQYF

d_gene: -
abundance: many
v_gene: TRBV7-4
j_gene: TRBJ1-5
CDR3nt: TGTGCCAGCAGCTCCCCCGGTCTTAGGGCAGCTACCTATAGCAATCAGCCCCAGCATTTT
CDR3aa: CASSSPGLRAATYSNQPQHF

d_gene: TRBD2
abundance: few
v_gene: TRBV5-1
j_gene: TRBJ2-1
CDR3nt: TGCGCCAGCAGCTTGGATCCGGGACTAGCGGGAGGCTACAATGAGCAGTTCTTC
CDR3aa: CASSLDPGLAGGYNEQFF

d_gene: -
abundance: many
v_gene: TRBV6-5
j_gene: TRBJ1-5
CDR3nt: TGTGCCAGCAGTTACCCCCCCGGGGGGACGGATCAGCCCCAGCATTTT
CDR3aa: CASSYPPGGTDQPQHF

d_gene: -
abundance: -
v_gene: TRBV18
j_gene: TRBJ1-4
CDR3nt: TGTGCCAGCTCACCAAACGAGGAAAAACTGTTTTTT
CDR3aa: CASSPNEEKLFF

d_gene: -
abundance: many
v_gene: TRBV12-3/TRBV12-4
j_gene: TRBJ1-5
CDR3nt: TGTGCCAGCAGCCAGGACAGCAATCAGCCCCAGCATTTT
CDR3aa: CASSQDSNQPQHF

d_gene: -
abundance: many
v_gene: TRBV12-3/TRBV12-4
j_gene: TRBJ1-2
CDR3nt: TGTGCCAGCAGTTTCGGTGGCTACACCTTC
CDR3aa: CASSFGGYTF

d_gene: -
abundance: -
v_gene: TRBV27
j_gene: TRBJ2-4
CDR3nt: TGTGCCAGCCGGAACCGGGACACCGGTAACATTCAGTACTTC
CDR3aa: CASRNRDTGNIQYF

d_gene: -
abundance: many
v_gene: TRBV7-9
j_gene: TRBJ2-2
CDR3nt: TGTGCCAGCAGCTTAAGCGGGTCGTACACCGGGGAGCTGTTTTTT
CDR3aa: CASSLSGSYTGELFF

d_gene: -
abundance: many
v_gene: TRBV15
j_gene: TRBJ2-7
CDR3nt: TGTGCCACCAGCAGAGATTGGAGTGCATACGAGCAGTACTTC
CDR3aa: CATSRDWSAYEQYF

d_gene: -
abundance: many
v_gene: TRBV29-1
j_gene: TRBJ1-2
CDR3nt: TGCAGCGTGGAAGAGTCTGGCTACACCTTC
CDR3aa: CSVEESGYTF

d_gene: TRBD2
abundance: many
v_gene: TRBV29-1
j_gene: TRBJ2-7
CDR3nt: TGCAGCGTTGGGCTAGCGGGAGGTATTTACGAGCAGTACTTC
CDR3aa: CSVGLAGGIYEQYF

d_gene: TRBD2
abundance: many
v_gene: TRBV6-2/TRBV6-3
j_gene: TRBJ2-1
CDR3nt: TGTGCCAGCACCCAGACTAGCGGGAGGATCTATGAGCAGTTCTTC
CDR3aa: CASTQTSGRIYEQFF

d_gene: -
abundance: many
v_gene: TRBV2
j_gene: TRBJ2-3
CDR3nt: TGTGCCAGCAGTGAAGAGGCCAGCACAGATACGCAGTATTTT
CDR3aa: CASSEEASTDTQYF

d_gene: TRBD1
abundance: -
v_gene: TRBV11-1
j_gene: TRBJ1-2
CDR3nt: TGTGCCAGCAGCTCCTCCGACAGGGCTGGCTACACCTTC
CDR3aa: CASSSSDRAGYTF

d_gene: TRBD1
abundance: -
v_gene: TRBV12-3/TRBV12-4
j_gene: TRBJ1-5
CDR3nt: TGTGCCAGCAGTTTAGGTTGGGACAGGTTCAATCAGCCCCAGCATTTT
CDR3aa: CASSLGWDRFNQPQHF

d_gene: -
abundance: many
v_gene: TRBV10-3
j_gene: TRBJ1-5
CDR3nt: TGTGCCATCAGTGTTGGAGCCGGGCGGAATCAGCCCCAGCATTTT
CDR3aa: CAISVGAGRNQPQHF